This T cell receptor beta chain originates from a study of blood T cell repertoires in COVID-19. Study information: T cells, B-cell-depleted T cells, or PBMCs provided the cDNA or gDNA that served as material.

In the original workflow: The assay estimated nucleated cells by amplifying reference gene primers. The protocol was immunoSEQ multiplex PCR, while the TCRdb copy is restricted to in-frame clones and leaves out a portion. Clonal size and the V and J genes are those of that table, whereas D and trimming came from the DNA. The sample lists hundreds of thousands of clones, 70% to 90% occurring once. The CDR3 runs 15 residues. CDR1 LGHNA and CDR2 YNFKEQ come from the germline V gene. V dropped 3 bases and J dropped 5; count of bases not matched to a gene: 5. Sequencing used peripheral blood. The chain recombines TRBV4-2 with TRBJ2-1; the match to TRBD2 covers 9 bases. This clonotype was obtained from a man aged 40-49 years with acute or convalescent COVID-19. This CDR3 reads CASSQSSGDHNEQFF. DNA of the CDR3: TGTGCCAGCAGCCAGTCTAGCGGGGACCACAATGAGCAGTTCTTC.